This passage covers 21 T cell receptor beta chains from one sample sequenced in a study of T cells in tuberculosis. TCRdb's copy holds only in-frame clones and misses some; the assay was immunoSEQ multiplex PCR. The sample records about 38,000 clones, approximately 94% being singletons. As for time point: new active TB diagnosis, blood taken before or within 7 days of starting treatment. The sample here was PBMCs, taken at tuberculosis diagnosis. These TCRs come from an adult with tuberculosis.

CDR3: CASSAQGYYGYTF. The CDR3 DNA follows: TGTGCCAGCAGTGCCCAGGGATACTATGGCTACACCTTC. The V call is TRBV28, the J call TRBJ1-2; D is possibly TRBD1 (5 bases). There are 13 residues in the CDR3. Germline-derived CDR1 and CDR2 are MDHEN and SYDVKM. Trimming removed 5 bases from V and 3 bases from J, with 10 bases in between.

In nucleotides, the CDR3 is TGTGCCAGCAGCTTAGAGGGGGGGGACACCTACGAGCAGTACTTC. Translating gives CASSLEGGDTYEQYF. The chain has TRBV11-3 and TRBJ2-7, with D perhaps TRBD2 (7 bases). The CDR3 is 15 residues long. Germline CDR1 SGHNT, CDR2 YENEEA. V lost 0 bases to trimming and J lost 2 bases, with 11 bases between them.

This clone is a singleton in its sample. The chain has TRBV4-2 and TRBJ2-7, with a tentative D call TRBD1 (6 bases). Germline V gene data show CDR1 as LGHNA and CDR2 as YNFKEQ. The V and J ends lost 0 bases and 2 bases respectively, with 14 bases between them. The CDR3 spans 16 residues. Written as DNA, the CDR3 is TGTGCCAGCAGCCAAGAATGGACAGCAACCACCTACGAGCAGTACTTC. This gives the protein CASSQEWTATTYEQYF.

This chain links TRBV7-2 with TRBJ2-6, with TRBD1 matching over 8 bases. The germline gives CDR1 SGHTA, CDR2 FQGNSA. V lost 0 bases and J lost 4; bases outside the gene matches: 5. This CDR3 contains 17 residues. CDR3 sequence (DNA): TGTGCCAGCAGCTTAGCTACGACAGGGGCCGGGGCCAACGTCCTGACTTTC. It specifies CASSLATTGAGANVLTF. Using reference TRBV7-2 and TRBJ2-6 for the parts outside the CDR3, the full variable domain is GAGVSQSPSNKVTEKGKDVELRCDPISGHTALYWYRQSLGQGLEFLIYFQGNSAPDKSGLPSDRFSAERTGGSVSTLTIQRTQQEDSAVYLCASSLATTGAGANVLTFGAGSRLTVL.

V and J are TRBV9 and TRBJ1-3, with D tentatively TRBD1 (5 bases). Trimming left V 0 bases short and J 2 bases short, with 9 bases between. The length of the CDR3 is 15 residues. Germline CDR1 and CDR2: SGDLS and YYNGEE. CDR3 in amino acids: CASSVGWGAGNTIYF. CDR3 nucleotide sequence: TGTGCCAGCAGCGTAGGTTGGGGGGCTGGAAACACCATATATTTT.

J is TRBJ1-5 and V is TRBV6-5, with D tentatively TRBD1 (6 bases). CDR1 is MNHEY and CDR2 is SVGAGI in the germline V gene. The CDR3 covers 14 residues. Trimming took 0 bases from V and 7 from J, leaving 10 bases between them. CDR3: CASSYSGAYQPQHF. CDR3 in DNA: TGTGCCAGCAGTTACTCGGGGGCGTACCAGCCCCAGCATTTT.

The V call is TRBV29-1, the J call TRBJ2-3; 9 bases fit TRBD1. The CDR3 length is 14 residues. CDR1 and CDR2 from the germline V gene are SQVTM and ANQGSEA. V lost 7 bases to trimming and J lost 7 bases; unmatched junction nucleotides: 12. In DNA, the CDR3 is TGCAGCGCCCCCGGGACAGGGTTTGCGAATACGCAGTATTTT. Translation gives CSAPGTGFANTQYF.

In DNA form, the CDR3 reads TGTGCCAGCAGCTTAGGGGGGGCTGGAGATACGCAGTATTTT. As protein: CASSLGGAGDTQYF. V gene TRBV5-4 combines with J gene TRBJ2-3, with TRBD2 as a possible D gene (7 bases). CDR1 is SGHNT and CDR2 is YYREEE in the germline V gene (reference sequence). Trimming removed 2 bases at V and 5 bases at J, with 12 bases between. The CDR3 is 14 residues long.

The chain couples TRBV5-1 to TRBJ2-7; D may be TRBD2 (6 bases). Germline lookup yields CDR1 SGHRS and CDR2 YFSETQ. With 2 bases removed from V and 7 bases from J, the gap between germline ends came to 7 bases. CDR3 length: 11 residues. The CDR3 nucleotides read TGCGCCAGCAGCTTTGCGGGGGAGCAGTACTTC. Protein: CASSFAGEQYF.

This chain connects TRBV14 to TRBJ1-2; the D gene is possibly TRBD1 (6 bases). The CDR3 extends over 15 amino acids. Trimming shortened V by 1 base and J by 7 bases, and 16 bases separated the two germline ends. The germline gives CDR1 SGHDN, CDR2 FVKESK. CDR3 residues: CASSQATGGVRGYTF. The CDR3 region has the DNA TGTGCCAGCAGCCAAGCGACAGGTGGTGTTCGTGGCTACACCTTC.

The rearrangement joins TRBV7-3 to TRBJ2-3, with 10 bases aligning to TRBD1. The V gene end was trimmed by 6 bases and the J gene end by 6 bases; junction bases not matched to a gene: 9. The V gene's germline CDR1 is SGHTA and CDR2 FQGTGA. This CDR3 contains 15 residues. This CDR3 reads CASSLFGQGVDTQYF. In DNA, the CDR3 is TGTGCCAGCAGTCTATTTGGACAGGGGGTTGATACGCAGTATTTT.

The V call is TRBV15, the J call TRBJ2-3; no clear D. This CDR3 contains 14 residues. The V gene lost 1 base and the J gene lost 0 bases, with 5 bases spanning the gap. Germline V gene sequence: CDR1 LNHNV, CDR2 YYDKDF (reference sequence). The CDR3 bases are TGTGCCACCAGCAGAGTGACTAGCACAGATACGCAGTATTTT. The encoded protein is CATSRVTSTDTQYF. The full variable domain, with the rest looked up from reference TRBV15 and TRBJ2-3, is DAMVIQNPRYQVTQFGKPVTLSCSQTLNHNVMYWYQQKSSQAPKLLFHYYDKDFNNEADTPDNFQSRRPNTSFCFLDIRSPGLGDTAMYLCATSRVTSTDTQYFGPGTRLTVL.

The sample holds one count of this clone. V and J are TRBV5-1 and TRBJ1-4; 7 bases align to TRBD1. This CDR3 has 15 amino acids. In germline, CDR1 is SGHRS, CDR2 YFSETQ. V lost 4 bases to trimming and J lost 5 bases; unmatched junction nucleotides: 8. CDR3 nucleotide sequence: TGCGCCAGCAGCGAACAGGGGAGTGACAATGAAAAACTGTTTTTT. Translating gives CASSEQGSDNEKLFF.

V usage is TRBV6-5 and J usage is TRBJ1-6; TRBD1 agrees at 7 bases. The CDR3 has 16 residues. With 2 bases clipped from V and 5 bases from J, the junction kept 6 bases outside the gene matches. Per the germline V gene, CDR1 is MNHEY and CDR2 is SVGAGI. The CDR3 DNA is TGTGCCAGCAGTTACGCAAAAGACAGGGATAATTCACCCCTCCACTTT. It encodes CASSYAKDRDNSPLHF.

This chain links TRBV18 with TRBJ1-2; TRBD1 aligns across 7 bases. Unmatched junction bases numbered 8, after V lost 3 bases and J lost 1 base. Germline V gives CDR1 KGHSH, CDR2 LQKENI. The CDR3 is 16 amino acids. The CDR3: CASSPWPDRNNYGYTF. CDR3 DNA: TGTGCCAGCTCACCGTGGCCGGACAGGAATAACTATGGCTACACCTTC.

The chain carries TRBV10-3 and TRBJ1-1; 9 bases match TRBD1. Germline CDR1 ENHRY, CDR2 SYGVKD. This CDR3 region has 13 residues. The junction had 7 bases not matched to a gene; V was cut back by 9 bases and J by 5 bases. The CDR3 sequence: CAIAQGANTEAFF. The CDR3 DNA follows: TGTGCCATAGCACAGGGGGCAAATACTGAAGCTTTCTTT.

As DNA, the CDR3 is TGTGCCTGGAGCGGGGACACATCAAACTATGGCTACACCTTC. This gives the protein CAWSGDTSNYGYTF. This chain joins TRBV30 and TRBJ1-2, with a tentative D call TRBD1 (6 bases). V lost 3 bases to trimming and J lost 2 bases, with 13 bases between them. From germline, CDR1 is GTSNPN and CDR2 SVGIG (reference sequence). The CDR3 is made up of 14 amino acids.

The V and J genes are TRBV30 and TRBJ2-7; possibly TRBD2 for D (6 bases). This CDR3 region has 14 residues. Trimming stripped 2 bases from V and 7 bases from J, with 18 bases between. From germline, CDR1 is GTSNPN and CDR2 SVGIG (reference sequence). CDR3 residues: CAWSKSRRDREQYF. The DNA of the CDR3 is TGTGCCTGGAGTAAATCCAGGAGGGATCGGGAGCAGTACTTC.

The chain joins TRBV28 to TRBJ2-1, with TRBD1 matching over 9 bases. Germline CDR1 MDHEN, CDR2 SYDVKM. The CDR3 runs to 12 residues. V lost 6 bases and J lost 15; bases outside the gene matches: 9. CDR3 loop: CASSNQGQGWFF. CDR3 nucleotides: TGTGCCAGCAGCAACCAGGGACAGGGTTGGTTCTTC.

This chain links TRBV30 with TRBJ2-4, with 7 bases that match TRBD1. V dropped 2 bases and J dropped 0; count of bases not matched to a gene: 7. CDR1 and CDR2 from the germline V gene are GTSNPN and SVGIG (reference sequence). This CDR3 comprises 16 residues. The CDR3 DNA reads TGTGCCTGGAGTCGGGACAGAGACTTAGCCAAAAACATTCAGTACTTC. Its protein is CAWSRDRDLAKNIQYF.

The chain is built from TRBV5-1 and TRBJ1-5; D remains unclear. This CDR3 has 16 residues. The germline V gene has CDR1 SGHRS and CDR2 YFSETQ. The germline V and J ends were trimmed by 0 bases and 0 bases, with 10 bases remaining between them. This CDR3 is CASSLEAGFSNQPQHF. CDR3 DNA: TGCGCCAGCAGCTTGGAAGCAGGCTTTAGCAATCAGCCCCAGCATTTT.